A selection of T cell receptor beta chains follows, all from one sample in a study of blood T cell repertoires in COVID-19. Sequencing used immunoSEQ multiplex PCR; TCRdb keeps in-frame clones, though not all of them. The sample gives fewer than 350,000 clones, under 90% of which show up once; 1.7% is in the top ten. Source material: PBMCs or T cells enriched from blood (not recorded which). The receptors were gathered from a woman aged 40 to 50 who had recovered from COVID-19. Each CDR3 is given with its conserved first and last residue. D genes are given only for firm matches. Clone size is stated in some rows and not others, as once, few, many or a class when expanded.

v_call	j_call	clone_size	d_call	cdr3_nt	cdr3_aa
TRBV28	TRBJ2-5	-	TRBD2	TGTGCCAGCAGTTCCAGGACTAGCTATTCCCAAGAGACCCAGTACTTC	CASSSRTSYSQETQYF
TRBV4-2	TRBJ1-5	-	TRBD1	TGTGCCAGCAGCCGAGAAGGTTTGACAGGGGATCAGCCCCAGCATTTT	CASSREGLTGDQPQHF
TRBV19	TRBJ2-7	-	-	TGTGCCAGTAGCGTAGAGGGGGCCTACGAGCAGTACTTC	CASSVEGAYEQYF
TRBV7-2	TRBJ2-3	-	-	TGTGCCAGCAGTAGGGCGGGATTCACAGATACGCAGTATTTT	CASSRAGFTDTQYF
TRBV14	TRBJ1-2	-	-	TGTGCCAGCAGCCAAGATTGGGGGGAAAGAGCCTATGGCTACACCTTC	CASSQDWGERAYGYTF
TRBV2	TRBJ1-6	-	-	TGTGCCAGCAGTGAAGCGGGCTACTCACCCCTCCACTTT	CASSEAGYSPLHF
TRBV5-1	TRBJ1-1	-	-	TGCGCCAGCAGCTTGGGGGCTTCGGCAGGGGCGAACACTGAAGCTTTCTTT	CASSLGASAGANTEAFF
TRBV6-5	TRBJ2-7	-	-	TGTGCCAGTACCCGGGTCTACTCCTACGAGCAGTACTTC	CASTRVYSYEQYF
TRBV6-5	TRBJ1-2	once	-	TGTGCCAGCCTAAAAAAGGAGGGGACCAACTATGGCTACACCTTC	CASLKKEGTNYGYTF
TRBV5-1	TRBJ1-1	-	TRBD1	TGCGCCAGCAGCCGCGGCAGGGGGGTGAACACTGAAGCTTTCTTT	CASSRGRGVNTEAFF
TRBV6-1	TRBJ1-2	-	-	TGTGCCAGCAGTGAACGTTTCGGTGTCTATGGCTACACCTTC	CASSERFGVYGYTF
TRBV19	TRBJ1-3	-	-	TGTGCCAGCTGTGCCACCGGGGTGAGCTCTGGAAACACCATATATTTT	CASCATGVSSGNTIYF
TRBV6-2/TRBV6-3	TRBJ2-7	-	TRBD1	TGTGCCAGCAGCCCACACAGGGACAGGGTTATCGAGCAGTACTTC	CASSPHRDRVIEQYF
TRBV10-3	TRBJ1-2	-	-	TGTGCTTCCGGCGGGGGCAGGTATGGCTACACCTTC	CASGGGRYGYTF
TRBV19	TRBJ1-3	-	-	TGTGCCAGTAGTATAGAAGGCGGAGGGACGACCGGAAACACCATATATTTT	CASSIEGGGTTGNTIYF
TRBV18	TRBJ1-2	-	TRBD1	TGTGCCAGCTCAGCTAGGACAGGGGAGTATGGCTACACCTTC	CASSARTGEYGYTF
TRBV10-3	TRBJ1-1	-	-	TGTGCCATCCGAGACAGGCCGAACACTGAAGCTTTCTTT	CAIRDRPNTEAFF
TRBV11-1	TRBJ2-7	once	TRBD2	TGTGCCAGCAGGACTAGCGGGAGTTCCTACGAGCAGTACTTC	CASRTSGSSYEQYF
TRBV12-3/TRBV12-4	TRBJ2-5	-	TRBD1	TGTGCCAGCACCCCGGGACAGGGGGTGACCCAGTACTTC	CASTPGQGVTQYF
TRBV7-9	TRBJ2-5	-	-	TGTGCCAGCACCGAGAAGGGGCAAGAGACCCAGTACTTC	CASTEKGQETQYF
TRBV5-1	TRBJ2-6	-	TRBD1	TGCGCCAGCAGCTTGGATGGGACAGGGTCCGGGGCCAACGTCCTGACTTTC	CASSLDGTGSGANVLTF
TRBV19	TRBJ1-6	-	TRBD1	TGTGCCAGTAGTATCATGGGGACAGCCAATTCACCCCTCCACTTT	CASSIMGTANSPLHF
TRBV28	TRBJ2-7	once	-	TGTGCCAGCAGTTCCGCCTACGAGCAGTACTTC	CASSSAYEQYF
TRBV6-2/TRBV6-3	TRBJ1-2	-	TRBD1	TGTGCCAGCAGTTACAGACAGGGGAGAGACACCTTC	CASSYRQGRDTF
TRBV9	TRBJ1-1	-	TRBD1	TGTGCCAGCAGCGCCCACTCGGGACAGGAAAACACTGAAGCTTTCTTT	CASSAHSGQENTEAFF
TRBV5-1	TRBJ1-6	-	-	TGCGCCAGCAACGACGACAGCTCCTATAATTCACCCCTCCACTTT	CASNDDSSYNSPLHF
TRBV9	TRBJ2-7	-	TRBD1	TGTGCCAGCAGCTCCCGGGACAGGGGCGTTTACGAGCAGTACTTC	CASSSRDRGVYEQYF
TRBV25-1	TRBJ1-6	-	TRBD1	TGTGCCAGCAGAATCGGGACAGGGAATTCACCCCTCCACTTT	CASRIGTGNSPLHF
TRBV19	TRBJ1-3	-	-	TGTGCCAGTAGGCCGAGCTCTGGAAACACCATATATTTT	CASRPSSGNTIYF
TRBV18	TRBJ2-3	-	-	TGTGCCAGCTCACCCCAACTAGAGATGAGCACAGATACGCAGTATTTT	CASSPQLEMSTDTQYF
TRBV9	TRBJ1-3	-	-	TGTGCCAGCAGCGTCGACGGGGACACCATATATTTT	CASSVDGDTIYF
TRBV4-1	TRBJ1-5	-	TRBD1	TGCGCCAGCAGCCAGGGGCCCGGGACAGGCCATCAGCCCCAGCATTTT	CASSQGPGTGHQPQHF
TRBV9	TRBJ2-2	medium-sized	TRBD2	TGTGCCAGCAGGGGCCCCTCTAGCGGGGGGATGGCCGGGGAGCTGTTTTTT	CASRGPSSGGMAGELFF
TRBV5-1	TRBJ2-1	-	-	TGCGCCAGCAGCTTGGTTGCGGGGGCCGGTGGGAATGAGCAGTTCTTC	CASSLVAGAGGNEQFF
TRBV12-5	TRBJ1-2	few	-	TGTGCTACGACCCCCCAGGCCCACTATGGCTACACCTTC	CATTPQAHYGYTF
TRBV23-1	TRBJ2-2	once	-	TGCGCCAGCCCAAGGCGCGGCGGGGAGCTGTTTTTT	CASPRRGGELFF
TRBV6-1	TRBJ2-5	-	TRBD2	TGTGCCAGCAGTGGAGGACGAGGTGGCGGGAGTGAGGAGACCCAGTACTTC	CASSGGRGGGSEETQYF
TRBV30	TRBJ1-6	-	-	TGTGCCACAAAAGCCCGGGACTATAATTCACCCCTCCACTTT	CATKARDYNSPLHF
TRBV25-1	TRBJ2-1	-	TRBD1	TGTGCCAGCAGTGATACAAAGGGGGCGGATGAGCAGTTCTTC	CASSDTKGADEQFF
TRBV10-2	TRBJ2-1	-	TRBD2	TGCGCCAGCAGTGAGCTAGCGGGAGGGCCTTGGGATGAGCAGTTCTTC	CASSELAGGPWDEQFF
TRBV5-1	TRBJ1-2	-	TRBD1	TGCGCCAGCAGCTTATTAACCGGGACAGGGGAAGATGGCTACACCTTC	CASSLLTGTGEDGYTF
TRBV7-9	TRBJ2-7	-	-	TGTGCCAGCAGCTTAGGTTCGAGCTCCTACGAGCAGTACTTC	CASSLGSSSYEQYF
TRBV18	TRBJ1-3	-	-	TGTGCCAGCTCACAGGACACGAACTCTGGAAACACCATATATTTT	CASSQDTNSGNTIYF